This record concerns one T cell receptor (beta chain) sequence. These data are taken from a study of CD8 T cells in Susac syndrome. RNA totalling roughly 0.5 to 1 ug underwent reverse transcription with random hexamers. TCRdb re-called the immunoSEQ multiplex PCR reads through MiXCR, storing one row per CDR3 protein. The table has roughly 300,000 distinct CDR3 sequences, about 88% seen once. The TCR comes from a human donor with multiple sclerosis. Material: CD8+ T cells from PBMCs.

CDR3 coding DNA: TGTGCCAGCAGAACAAGGGCCTCTCATTCGTTGCCATTCGCTACGCAGTATTTT. It translates to CASRTRASHSLPFATQYF. The V and J genes are TRBV27 and TRBJ2-3; D uncertain. Deletions cut 6 bases from V and 8 bases from J, with 30 bases between. The CDR3 extends over 18 amino acids. Per germline, CDR1 MNHEY and CDR2 SMNVEV (reference sequence).